This is a list of T cell receptor beta chains from one sample in a study of graft-versus-host responses after intestinal transplantation. The data were produced by immunoSEQ multiplex PCR, yet TCRdb's version contains in-frame clones alone and is incomplete. The sample has over 70,000 clones, roughly 94% seen once. No cognate antigen is known for these TCRs. The source material was unstimulated CD8+ T cells sorted from spleen or lymph node cells, sampled before intestinal transplant. The receptors were sampled from a human donor who received an intestinal transplant. CDR3s include the opening cysteine and the closing phenylalanine or tryptophan. D genes are given only for firm matches. Clone size is shown for a subset of rows, as once, few, many or a class of expanded clone.

TRBD2 | . | TRBJ2-3 | TRBV27 | TGTGCCAGCAGTTTAGGGGGACTATCCAGGGCAGATACGCAGTATTTT | CASSLGGLSRADTQYF
TRBD1 | . | TRBJ2-1 | TRBV5-4 | TGTGCCAGCAGTTCCGGGACAGGGGCCTACAATGAGCAGTTCTTC | CASSSGTGAYNEQFF
TRBD1 | . | TRBJ2-1 | TRBV27 | TGTGCCAGCAGTTTGAGGGGGCCCAATGAGCAGTTCTTC | CASSLRGPNEQFF
TRBD1 | . | TRBJ2-7 | TRBV5-6 | TGTGCCAGCAGCTTGGCCGCGCAGGGGGCCTACGAGCAGTACTTC | CASSLAAQGAYEQYF
. | . | TRBJ2-1 | TRBV27 | TGTGCCAGCAGTTTAGGGAATGAGCAGTTCTTC | CASSLGNEQFF
. | . | TRBJ1-2 | TRBV18 | TGTGCCAGCTCATCCCGGGACGCAAGGAGAACCTATGGCTACACCTTC | CASSSRDARRTYGYTF
. | . | TRBJ2-7 | TRBV5-4 | TGTGCCAGCAGCGCGCAAAGCGACTCCTACGAGCAGTACTTC | CASSAQSDSYEQYF
TRBD1 | . | TRBJ2-7 | TRBV7-7 | TGTGCCAGCAGTCATGGACAGGGTCACGAGCAGTACTTC | CASSHGQGHEQYF
. | . | TRBJ1-2 | TRBV6-1 | TGTGCCAGCAGTGAAGTTTCGGTGGCTAACTATGGCTACACCTTC | CASSEVSVANYGYTF
. | . | TRBJ2-7 | TRBV6-1 | TGTGCCAGCAGTTATCACGCCTTCTACGAGCAGTACTTC | CASSYHAFYEQYF
TRBD2 | . | TRBJ2-7 | TRBV13 | TGTGCCAGCAGCTTACCCCTTAGCGGGAGGGTAGGAGAGCAGTACTTC | CASSLPLSGRVGEQYF
. | . | TRBJ2-2 | TRBV11-2 | TGTGCCAGCAGCTTAGTGTCCAGCCCTAACACCGGGGAGCTGTTTTTT | CASSLVSSPNTGELFF
. | . | TRBJ1-3 | TRBV7-9 | TGTGCCAGCAGCTTAGACGCCTCTGGAAACACCATATATTTT | CASSLDASGNTIYF
TRBD1 | . | TRBJ1-2 | TRBV19 | TGTGCCAGTAGTATAGACGGGACAGGGTCCTATGGCTACACCTTC | CASSIDGTGSYGYTF
. | . | TRBJ1-1 | TRBV4-1 | TGCGCCAGCAGCCCCTTGGGACCCCTGGACACTGAAGCTTTCTTT | CASSPLGPLDTEAFF
TRBD1 | . | TRBJ1-2 | TRBV28 | TGTGCCAGCAGCAAACGATACAGGGGCGATGGCTACACCTTC | CASSKRYRGDGYTF
TRBD2 | . | TRBJ2-7 | TRBV27 | TGTGCCAGCAGTTTACAGCGGGAGCGCCTCTCCGGCTCCTACGAGCAGTACTTC | CASSLQRERLSGSYEQYF
. | few | TRBJ2-7 | TRBV30 | TGTGCCTGGCCGGGGGCGGGAGCCCCCTCCTACGAGCAGTACTTC | CAWPGAGAPSYEQYF
. | . | TRBJ2-1 | TRBV7-3 | TGTGCCAGCAGCTTAAATTTTGTCCTAGTCAATGAGCAGTTCTTC | CASSLNFVLVNEQFF
. | . | TRBJ1-1 | TRBV15 | TGTGCCACCAGCAGAGATTGGGAAACAGAAGCTTTCTTT | CATSRDWETEAFF
TRBD2 | . | TRBJ2-7 | TRBV9 | TGTGCCAGCAGCGGCGGACTAGCGGGAAACTCCTACGAGCAGTACTTC | CASSGGLAGNSYEQYF
. | . | TRBJ2-7 | TRBV7-8 | TGTGCCAGCAGCCCCAGAGCTAACGAGCAGTACTTC | CASSPRANEQYF